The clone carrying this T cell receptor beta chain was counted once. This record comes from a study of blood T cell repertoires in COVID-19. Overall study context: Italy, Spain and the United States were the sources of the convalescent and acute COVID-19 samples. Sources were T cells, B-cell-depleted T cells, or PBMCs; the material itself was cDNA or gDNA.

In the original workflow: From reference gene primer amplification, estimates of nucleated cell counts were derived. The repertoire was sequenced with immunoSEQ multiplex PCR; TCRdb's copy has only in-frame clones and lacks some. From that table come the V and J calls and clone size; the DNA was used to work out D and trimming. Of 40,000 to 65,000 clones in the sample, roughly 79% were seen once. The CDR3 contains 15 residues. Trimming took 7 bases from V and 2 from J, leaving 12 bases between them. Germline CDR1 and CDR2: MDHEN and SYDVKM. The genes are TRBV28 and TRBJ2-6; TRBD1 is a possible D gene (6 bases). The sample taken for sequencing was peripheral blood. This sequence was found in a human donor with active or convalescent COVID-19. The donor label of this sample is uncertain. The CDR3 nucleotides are TGTGCCAGCACCGAATGGGGGCCTGGGGCCAACGTCCTGACTTTC. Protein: CASTEWGPGANVLTF.